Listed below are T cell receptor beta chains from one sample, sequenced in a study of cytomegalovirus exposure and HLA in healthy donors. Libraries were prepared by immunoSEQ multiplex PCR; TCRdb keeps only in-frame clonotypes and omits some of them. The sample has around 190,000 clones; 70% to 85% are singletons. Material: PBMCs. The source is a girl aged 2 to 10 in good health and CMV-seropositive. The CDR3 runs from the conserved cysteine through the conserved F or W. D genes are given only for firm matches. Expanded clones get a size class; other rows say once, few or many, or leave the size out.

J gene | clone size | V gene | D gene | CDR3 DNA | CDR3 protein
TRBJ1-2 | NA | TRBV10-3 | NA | TGTGCCATCAGTGAGTCGGCAGGGCTTTCTCGCGTCTATGGCTACACCTTC | CAISESAGLSRVYGYTF
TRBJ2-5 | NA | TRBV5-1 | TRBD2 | TGCGCCAGCAGCTTAGGGACTAGCGGGAGTGGAGAGACCCAGTACTTC | CASSLGTSGSGETQYF
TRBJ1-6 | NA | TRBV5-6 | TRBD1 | TGTGCCAGCAGCTTGGCGGGACAGGGAAGCCTACCCCTCCACTTT | CASSLAGQGSLPLHF
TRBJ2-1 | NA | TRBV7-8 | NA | TGTGCCAGCAGCTTAGAGCCCTACAATGAGCAGTTCTTC | CASSLEPYNEQFF
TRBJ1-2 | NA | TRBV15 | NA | TGTGCCACCAGCTCAAGTAGGGGAGGCTACACCTTC | CATSSSRGGYTF
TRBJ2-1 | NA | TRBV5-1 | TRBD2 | TGCGCCAGCAGCTGGATCAGCGGGAACTACAATGAGCAGTTCTTC | CASSWISGNYNEQFF
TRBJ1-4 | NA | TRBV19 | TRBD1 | TGTGCCAGTAGTATGGGGCTAAGGACAGGGGGCTCGGATGAAAAACTGTTTTTT | CASSMGLRTGGSDEKLFF
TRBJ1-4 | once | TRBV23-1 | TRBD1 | TGCGCCAGTTCTGGAGGGGACAGTAAATCTGAAAAACTGTTTTTT | CASSGGDSKSEKLFF
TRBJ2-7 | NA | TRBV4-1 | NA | TGCGCCAGCAGCCAGGACCGACTAGAGGGCTACGAGCAGTACTTC | CASSQDRLEGYEQYF
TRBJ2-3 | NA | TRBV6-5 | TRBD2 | TGTACCAGCAGCCCTAGCGGGAGTCTAGATACGCAGTATTTT | CTSSPSGSLDTQYF
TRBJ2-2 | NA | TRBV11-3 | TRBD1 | TGTGCCAGCAGCCCCGGGACAGGGGTTTTCGATACGAACACCGGGGAGCTGTTTTTT | CASSPGTGVFDTNTGELFF
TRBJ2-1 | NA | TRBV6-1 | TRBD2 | TGTGCCAGCAGTGAAATTGTTGCGGGGGGGCAATACAATGAGCAGTTCTTC | CASSEIVAGGQYNEQFF
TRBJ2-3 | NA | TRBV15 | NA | TGTGCCACCAACGGACAGAGCACAGATACGCAGTATTTT | CATNGQSTDTQYF
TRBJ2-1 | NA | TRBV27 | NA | TGTGCCAGCAGTGGTGGGACATACAATGAGCAGTTCTTC | CASSGGTYNEQFF
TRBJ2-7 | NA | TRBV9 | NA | TGTGCCAGCAGCGTAGAGTATGGGGCTAATGCCTACGAGCAGTACTTC | CASSVEYGANAYEQYF
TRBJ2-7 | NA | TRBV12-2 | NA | TGTGCAAGTCGCTGGGACTGGTGCTACGAGCAGTACTTC | CASRWDWCYEQYF
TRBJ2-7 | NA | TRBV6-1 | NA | TGTGCCAGCATCGGGGGTCTCGAGTCGTCCTACGAGCAGTACTTC | CASIGGLESSYEQYF
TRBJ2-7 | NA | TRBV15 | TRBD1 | TGTGCCACCAGCCGGGACAGGGGCTTATACGAGCAGTACTTC | CATSRDRGLYEQYF
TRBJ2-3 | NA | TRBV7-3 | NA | TGTGCCAGCAGCTTAACGGGAGGTGGGACTTACTTGGATACGCAGTATTTT | CASSLTGGGTYLDTQYF
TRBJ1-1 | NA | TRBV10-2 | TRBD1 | TGCGCCAGCAGCAGGACAGGGGGCACTGAAGCTTTCTTT | CASSRTGGTEAFF
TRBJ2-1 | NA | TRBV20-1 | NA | TGCAGTGTTCCTTACAGGAATGAGCAGTTCTTC | CSVPYRNEQFF
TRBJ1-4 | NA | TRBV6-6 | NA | TGTGCCAGCAGTGGAGCAAATGAAAAACTGTTTTTT | CASSGANEKLFF
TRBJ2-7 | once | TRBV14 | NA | TGTGCCAGCAGCCACGGAATCGGAGGATACTACGAGCAGTACTTC | CASSHGIGGYYEQYF
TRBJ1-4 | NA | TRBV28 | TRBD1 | TGTGCCAGCAGTTGGGACAGGGATAATGAAAAACTGTTTTTT | CASSWDRDNEKLFF
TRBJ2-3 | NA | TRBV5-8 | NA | TGTGCCAGCAGCCCGCTACTCGCGGAGGGGACAGATACGCAGTATTTT | CASSPLLAEGTDTQYF
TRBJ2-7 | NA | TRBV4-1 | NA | TGCGCCAGCAGCCAAGATACCCGGAGCTCCTACGAGCAGTACTTC | CASSQDTRSSYEQYF
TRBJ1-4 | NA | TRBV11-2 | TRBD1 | TGTGCCAGCAGTACCGGGACAGGGGACGAAAAACTGTTTTTT | CASSTGTGDEKLFF
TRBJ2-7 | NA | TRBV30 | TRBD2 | TGTGCCTGGAGAGCCCTAGCGGCCGAGCAGTACTTC | CAWRALAAEQYF
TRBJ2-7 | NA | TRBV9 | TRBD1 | TGTGCCAGCAGCGTTGGACAGGGGACATCGTACGAGCAGTACTTC | CASSVGQGTSYEQYF
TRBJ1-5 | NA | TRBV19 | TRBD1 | TGTGCCAGTAGTCCCGGGACAGGGGGTAATCAGCCCCAGCATTTT | CASSPGTGGNQPQHF
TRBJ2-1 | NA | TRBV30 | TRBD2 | TGTGCCGGCGGGGGACTGACGGAGTTCTTC | CAGGGLTEFF
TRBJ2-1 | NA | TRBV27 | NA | TGTGCCAGCAGTGTTTCTAGCGATCTCAATGAGCAGTTCTTC | CASSVSSDLNEQFF
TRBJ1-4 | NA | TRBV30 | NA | TGTGCCTGCCGACAGATTAATGAAAAACTGTTTTTT | CACRQINEKLFF
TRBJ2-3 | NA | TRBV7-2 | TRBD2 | TGTGCCAGCAGCTATCGGGGGGTTCAGGCAGATACGCAGTATTTT | CASSYRGVQADTQYF
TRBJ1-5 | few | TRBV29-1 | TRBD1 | TGCAGCGTTGGGACAGGGAATAATCAGCCCCAGCATTTT | CSVGTGNNQPQHF
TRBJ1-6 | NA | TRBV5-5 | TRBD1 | TGTGCCAGCAGCTTCGGGACAGGGGGCTCACCCCTCCACTTT | CASSFGTGGSPLHF
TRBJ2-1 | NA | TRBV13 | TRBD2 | TGTGCCAGCAGCCCAGCGGGAGGCAACAATTACAATGAGCAGTTCTTC | CASSPAGGNNYNEQFF
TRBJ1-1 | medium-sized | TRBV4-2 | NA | TGTGCCAGCATTTCGCGGGGGGTGAACACTGAAGCTTTCTTT | CASISRGVNTEAFF
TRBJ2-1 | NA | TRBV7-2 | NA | TGTGCCAGCAGCTCCTGGACACCCCGAGAGCAGTTCTTC | CASSSWTPREQFF
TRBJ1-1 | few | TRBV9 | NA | TGTGCCAGCAGCGTACGCCGGGACACTGAAGCTTTCTTT | CASSVRRDTEAFF